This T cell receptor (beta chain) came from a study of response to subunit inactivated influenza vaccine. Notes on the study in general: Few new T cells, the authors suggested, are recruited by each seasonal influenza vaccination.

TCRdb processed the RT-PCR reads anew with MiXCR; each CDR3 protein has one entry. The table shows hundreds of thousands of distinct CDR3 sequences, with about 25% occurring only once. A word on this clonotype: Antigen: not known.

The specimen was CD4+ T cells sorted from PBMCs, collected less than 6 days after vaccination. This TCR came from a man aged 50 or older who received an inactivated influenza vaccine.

The CDR3 region is CASSYQTGLAGDTQYF. The CDR3 DNA follows: TGTGCCAGCAGTTACCAAACAGGACTAGCGGGAGATACGCAGTATTTT. The chain has TRBV6-2 or TRBV6-3 and TRBJ2-3; 11 nucleotides match TRBD2. In germline, CDR1 is MNHEY, CDR2 SVGEGT. The V and J ends lost 2 bases and 5 bases, in that order; junction bases with no gene match: 6. This CDR3 is built from 16 residues.